This TCR beta chain came from a study of spatial heterogeneity in lung cancer. The time point was: sample taken at primary tumor resection. No cells were sorted before sequencing. The whole RNA sequenced was extracted from tumor, nontumor lung or frozen PBMC. Via MiXCR, TCRdb re-called the 5' RACE reads, giving one row per CDR3 protein. The table shows around 11,000 distinct CDR3 sequences, with 3.5% to 4% occurring only once. This clonotype is classed as medium-sized. This beta chain represents an off-target read in a library built for alpha chains; its size is of limited meaning. Germline CDR1 reads SQVTM; CDR2 reads ANQGSEA. CDR3 length equals 14 residues. With 0 bases removed from V and 2 bases from J, the gap between germline ends came to 11 bases.

This sequence originates from a male donor with early-stage non-small cell lung cancer. The J gene is TRBJ2-7, the V gene TRBV29-1; maybe TRBD1 (6 bases). The starting material was normal lung tissue next to the tumor, obtained at surgery. The CDR3 DNA sequence: TGCAGCGTTGAAGATTCGACAGGAACCTACGAGCAGTACTTC. It is translated as CSVEDSTGTYEQYF.